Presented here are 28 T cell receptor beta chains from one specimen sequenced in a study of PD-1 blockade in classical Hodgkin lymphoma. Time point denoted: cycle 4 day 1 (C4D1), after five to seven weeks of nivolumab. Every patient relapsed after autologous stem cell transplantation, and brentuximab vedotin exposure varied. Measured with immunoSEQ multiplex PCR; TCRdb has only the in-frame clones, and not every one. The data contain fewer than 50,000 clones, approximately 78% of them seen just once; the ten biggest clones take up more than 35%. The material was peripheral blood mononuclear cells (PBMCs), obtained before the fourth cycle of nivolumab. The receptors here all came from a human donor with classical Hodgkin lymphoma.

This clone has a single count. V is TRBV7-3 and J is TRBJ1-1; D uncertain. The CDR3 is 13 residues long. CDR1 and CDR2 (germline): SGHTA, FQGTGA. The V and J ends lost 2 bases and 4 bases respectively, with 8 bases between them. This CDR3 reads CASSLGQFTEAFF. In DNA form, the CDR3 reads TGTGCCAGCAGCTTAGGGCAGTTCACTGAAGCTTTCTTT.

DNA for the CDR3: TGTGCCAGCACCCCGATGGGTTACTCTGGAAACACCATATATTTT. It yields the protein CASTPMGYSGNTIYF. The rearrangement joins TRBV28 to TRBJ1-3; D not certain. There are 15 residues in the CDR3. Germline lookup yields CDR1 MDHEN and CDR2 SYDVKM. Trimming removed 7 bases at V and 0 bases at J, with 13 bases between.

The CDR3 reads CASSLDGLYGYTF. In DNA form, the CDR3 reads TGTGCCAGCAGCTTGGACGGGCTGTATGGCTACACCTTC. The rearrangement uses TRBV5-6 and TRBJ1-2; no clear D gene. V lost 0 bases and J 5 bases, leaving 8 bases between the germline ends. Germline V CDR1 and CDR2: SGHDT, YYEEEE. The CDR3 is 13 residues long.

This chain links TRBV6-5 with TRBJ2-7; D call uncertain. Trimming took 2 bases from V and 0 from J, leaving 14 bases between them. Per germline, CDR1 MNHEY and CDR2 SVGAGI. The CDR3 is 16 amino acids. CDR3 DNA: TGTGCCAGCAGTTACAATCTGTCCCCCCTCTCCTACGAGCAGTACTTC. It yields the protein CASSYNLSPLSYEQYF.

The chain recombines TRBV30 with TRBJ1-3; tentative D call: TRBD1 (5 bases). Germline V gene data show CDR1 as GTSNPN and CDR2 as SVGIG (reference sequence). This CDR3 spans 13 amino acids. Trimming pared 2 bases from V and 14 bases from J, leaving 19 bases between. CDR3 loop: CAWSLSLGGHLYF. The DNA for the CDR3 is TGTGCCTGGAGTTTATCCTTAGGCGGACACTTATATTTT.

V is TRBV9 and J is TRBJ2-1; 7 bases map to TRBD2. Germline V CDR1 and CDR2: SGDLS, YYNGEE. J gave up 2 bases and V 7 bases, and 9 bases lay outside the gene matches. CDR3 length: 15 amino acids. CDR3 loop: CASGLQGGPYNEQFF. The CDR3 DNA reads TGTGCCAGCGGCCTCCAGGGAGGGCCCTACAATGAGCAGTTCTTC. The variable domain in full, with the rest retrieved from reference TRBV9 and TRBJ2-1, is DSGVTQTPKHLITATGQRVTLRCSPRSGDLSVYWYQQSLDQGLQFLIQYYNGEERAKGNILERFSAQQFPDLHSELNLSSLELGDSALYFCASGLQGGPYNEQFFGPGTRLTVL.

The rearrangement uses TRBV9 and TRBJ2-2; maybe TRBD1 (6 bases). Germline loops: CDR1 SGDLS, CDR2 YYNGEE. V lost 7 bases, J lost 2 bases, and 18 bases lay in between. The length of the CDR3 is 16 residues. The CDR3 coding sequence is TGTGCCAGCTCGCGGCGCCGGGACATAAACACCGGGGAGCTGTTTTTT. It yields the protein CASSRRRDINTGELFF.

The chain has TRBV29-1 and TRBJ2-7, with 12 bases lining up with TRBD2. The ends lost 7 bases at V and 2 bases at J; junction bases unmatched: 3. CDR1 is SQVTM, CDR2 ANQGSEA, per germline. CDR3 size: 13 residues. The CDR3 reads CSGRLAGAYEQYF. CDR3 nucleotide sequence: TGCAGCGGCCGACTAGCGGGGGCCTACGAGCAGTACTTC.

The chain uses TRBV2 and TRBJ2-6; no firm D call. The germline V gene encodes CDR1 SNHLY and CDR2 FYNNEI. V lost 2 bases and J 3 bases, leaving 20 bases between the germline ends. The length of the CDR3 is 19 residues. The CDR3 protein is CASSEIGVAVLGGANVLTF. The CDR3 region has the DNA TGTGCCAGCAGTGAAATAGGTGTGGCCGTTTTAGGTGGGGCCAACGTCCTGACTTTC.

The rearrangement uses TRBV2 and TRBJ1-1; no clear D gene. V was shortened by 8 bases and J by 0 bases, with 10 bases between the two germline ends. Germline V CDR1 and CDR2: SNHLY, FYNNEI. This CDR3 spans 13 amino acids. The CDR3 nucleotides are TGTGCCAGCCTGGACCCATTGAACACTGAAGCTTTCTTT. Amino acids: CASLDPLNTEAFF. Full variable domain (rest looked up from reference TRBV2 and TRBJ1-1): EPEVTQTPSHQVTQMGQEVILRCVPISNHLYFYWYRQILGQKVEFLVSFYNNEISEKSEIFDDQFSVERPDGSNFTLKIRSTKLEDSAMYFCASLDPLNTEAFFGQGTRLTVV.

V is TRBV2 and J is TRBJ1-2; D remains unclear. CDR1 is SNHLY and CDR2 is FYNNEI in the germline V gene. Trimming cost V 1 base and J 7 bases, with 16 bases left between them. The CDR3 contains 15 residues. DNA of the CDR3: TGTGCCAGCAGTGAAGAGGGTGGTTCAGATGGTGGCTACACCTTC. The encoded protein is CASSEEGGSDGGYTF.

The CDR3 loop reads CASRLQGAEAFF. The CDR3 DNA is TGTGCCAGCAGACTCCAGGGTGCTGAAGCTTTCTTT. V gene TRBV6-5 combines with J gene TRBJ1-1, with D perhaps TRBD1 (5 bases). This CDR3 has 12 amino acids. V was trimmed by 6 bases and J by 6 bases, leaving 11 bases between them. Germline values: CDR1 MNHEY, CDR2 SVGAGI.

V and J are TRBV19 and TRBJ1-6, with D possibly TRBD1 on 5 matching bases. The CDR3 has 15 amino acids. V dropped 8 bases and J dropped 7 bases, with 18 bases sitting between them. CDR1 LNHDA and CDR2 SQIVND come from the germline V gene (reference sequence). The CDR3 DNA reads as TGTGCCAGTGAGTCAGGAAAAGGGGCCAATTCACCCCTCCACTTT. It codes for CASESGKGANSPLHF.

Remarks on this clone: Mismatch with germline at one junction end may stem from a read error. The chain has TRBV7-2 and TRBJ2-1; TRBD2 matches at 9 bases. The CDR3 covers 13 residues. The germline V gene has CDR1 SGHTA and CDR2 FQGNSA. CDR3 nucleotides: TGTGCCAGCAGCCCCTCGACTAGCGGACGACTGATCTTC. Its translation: CASSPSTSGRLIF.

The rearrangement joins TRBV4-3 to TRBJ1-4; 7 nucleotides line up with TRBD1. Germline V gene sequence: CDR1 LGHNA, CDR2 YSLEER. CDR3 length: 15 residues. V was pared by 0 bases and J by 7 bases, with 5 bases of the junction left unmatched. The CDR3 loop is CASSQEGQDREKLFF. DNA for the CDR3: TGCGCCAGCAGCCAAGAAGGACAGGATCGTGAAAAACTGTTTTTT.

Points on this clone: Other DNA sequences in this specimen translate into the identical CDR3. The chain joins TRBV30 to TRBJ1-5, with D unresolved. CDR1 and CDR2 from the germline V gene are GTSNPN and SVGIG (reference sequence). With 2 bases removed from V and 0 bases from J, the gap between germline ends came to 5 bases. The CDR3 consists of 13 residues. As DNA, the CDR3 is TGTGCCTGGAGTCAGGATAGCAATCAGCCCCAGCATTTT. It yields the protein CAWSQDSNQPQHF.

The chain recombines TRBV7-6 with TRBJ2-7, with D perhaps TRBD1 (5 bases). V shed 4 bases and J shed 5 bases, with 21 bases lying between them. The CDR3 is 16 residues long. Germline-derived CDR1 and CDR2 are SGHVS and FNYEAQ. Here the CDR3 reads CASSSSARAFRDEQYF. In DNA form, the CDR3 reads TGTGCCAGCAGCTCCTCAGCCAGGGCCTTCCGCGACGAGCAGTACTTC.

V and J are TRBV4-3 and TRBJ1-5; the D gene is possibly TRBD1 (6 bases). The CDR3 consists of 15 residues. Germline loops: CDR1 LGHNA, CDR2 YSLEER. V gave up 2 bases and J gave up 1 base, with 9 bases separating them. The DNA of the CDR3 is TGCGCCAGCAGCCAATGGGGGGCAAGCAATCAGCCCCAGCATTTT. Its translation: CASSQWGASNQPQHF.

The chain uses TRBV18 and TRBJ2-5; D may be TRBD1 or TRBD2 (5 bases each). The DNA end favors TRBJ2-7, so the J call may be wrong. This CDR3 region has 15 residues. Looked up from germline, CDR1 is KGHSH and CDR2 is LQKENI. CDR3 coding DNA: TGTGCCAGCTCACCAACGGGACCTGTTGCCTACGAGCAGTACTTC. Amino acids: CASSPTGPVAYEQYF.

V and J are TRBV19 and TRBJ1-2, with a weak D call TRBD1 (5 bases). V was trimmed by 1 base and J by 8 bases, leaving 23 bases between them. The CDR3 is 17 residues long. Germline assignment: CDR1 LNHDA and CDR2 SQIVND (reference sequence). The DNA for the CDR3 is TGTGCCAGTAGTATAGCCGAGGGGACCGGGACGCGGAGGGGCTACACCTTC. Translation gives CASSIAEGTGTRRGYTF.

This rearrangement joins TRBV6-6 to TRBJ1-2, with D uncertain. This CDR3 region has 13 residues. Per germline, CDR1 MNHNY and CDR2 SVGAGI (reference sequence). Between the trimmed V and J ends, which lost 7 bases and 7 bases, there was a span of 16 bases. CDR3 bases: TGTGCCAGCACGGACGCATCCCGCGGTGGCTACACCTTC. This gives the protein CASTDASRGGYTF.

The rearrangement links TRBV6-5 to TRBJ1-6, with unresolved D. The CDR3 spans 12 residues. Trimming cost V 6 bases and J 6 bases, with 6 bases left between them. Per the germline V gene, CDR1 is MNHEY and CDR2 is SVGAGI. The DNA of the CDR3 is TGTGCCAGCAGACAATTTAATTCACCCCTCCACTTT. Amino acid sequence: CASRQFNSPLHF.

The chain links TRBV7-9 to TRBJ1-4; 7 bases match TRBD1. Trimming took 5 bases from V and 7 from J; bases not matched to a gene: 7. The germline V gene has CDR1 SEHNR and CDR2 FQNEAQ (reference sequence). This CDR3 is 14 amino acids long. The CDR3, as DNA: TGTGCCAGCAGCCCAGGGGGTTCCTTTGAAAAACTGTTTTTT. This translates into CASSPGGSFEKLFF.

The CDR3 here is CAWSFGNQPQHF. CDR3 in DNA: TGTGCCTGGAGTTTTGGCAATCAGCCCCAGCATTTT. The V call is TRBV30, the J call TRBJ1-5; D remains ambiguous. Trimming stripped 2 bases from V and 2 bases from J, with 4 bases between. The CDR3 has 12 amino acids. Germline V gene sequence: CDR1 GTSNPN, CDR2 SVGIG (reference sequence).

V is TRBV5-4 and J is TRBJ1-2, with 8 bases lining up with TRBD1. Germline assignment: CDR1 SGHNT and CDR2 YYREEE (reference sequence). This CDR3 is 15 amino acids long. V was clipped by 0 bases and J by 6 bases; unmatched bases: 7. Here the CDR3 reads CASSLGLGQGDGYTF. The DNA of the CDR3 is TGTGCCAGCAGCTTGGGACTAGGACAGGGAGATGGCTACACCTTC.

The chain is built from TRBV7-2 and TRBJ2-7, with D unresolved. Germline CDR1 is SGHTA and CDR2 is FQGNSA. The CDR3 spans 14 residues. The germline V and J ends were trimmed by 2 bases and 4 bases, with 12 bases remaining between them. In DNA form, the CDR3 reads TGTGCCAGCAGCTTAACCCCCGGCCCTTACGAGCAGTACTTC. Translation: CASSLTPGPYEQYF.

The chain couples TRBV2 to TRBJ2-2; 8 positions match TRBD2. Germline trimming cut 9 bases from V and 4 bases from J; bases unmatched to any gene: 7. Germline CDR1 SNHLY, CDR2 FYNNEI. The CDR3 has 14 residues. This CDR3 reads CASGSGALTGELFF. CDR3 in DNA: TGTGCCAGTGGTAGCGGGGCGCTCACCGGGGAGCTGTTTTTT.

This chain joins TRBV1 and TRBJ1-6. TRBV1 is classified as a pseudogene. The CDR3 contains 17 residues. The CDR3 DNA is TGCACCAGCAGCCAGGCGCCAAAGAGCTCCTATAATTCACCCCTCCACTTT. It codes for CTSSQAPKSSYNSPLHF.